The 8 T cell receptor beta chains reported below all come from one sample, sequenced in a study of beta chain features in type 1 diabetes. Study results and caveats: Researchers report that Type 1 diabetes patients had moderately but significantly shorter TCRB CDR3s across all four CD4+ subsets.

Every isolated RNA sample was fully reverse transcribed, so sequencing captured expressed TCRB transcripts. Sequencing used immunoSEQ multiplex PCR; TCRdb keeps in-frame clones, though not all of them. Of 240,000 or so clones listed, about 15% are singletons. These receptors' antigens are unknown. Specimen: naive CD4+ T cells from blood. All receptors derive from a man aged 25 to 45 with type 1 diabetes.

This clone was counted a few times. V is TRBV15 and J is TRBJ1-5; D unclear. Trimming removed 4 bases from V and 2 bases from J, with 9 bases in between. Germline loops: CDR1 LNHNV, CDR2 YYDKDF (reference sequence). The CDR3 contains 14 residues. The CDR3 loop reads CATSIPGGNQPQHF. DNA of the CDR3: TGTGCCACCAGCATCCCAGGCGGCAATCAGCCCCAGCATTTT. Full variable domain (rest looked up from reference TRBV15 and TRBJ1-5): DAMVIQNPRYQVTQFGKPVTLSCSQTLNHNVMYWYQQKSSQAPKLLFHYYDKDFNNEADTPDNFQSRRPNTSFCFLDIRSPGLGDTAMYLCATSIPGGNQPQHFGDGTRLSIL.

This clone was recorded a few times. This CDR3 is CASSLPRGGAAGELFF. CDR3 nucleotide sequence: TGTGCCAGCAGCTTGCCCCGGGGGGGCGCGGCCGGGGAGCTGTTTTTT. The chain combines TRBV5-4 with TRBJ2-2; 8 bases agree with TRBD2. The CDR3 runs 16 residues. The ends lost 1 base at V and 6 bases at J; junction bases unmatched: 8. Germline assignment: CDR1 SGHNT and CDR2 YYREEE (reference sequence).

The chain couples TRBV30 to TRBJ2-5; 7 positions match TRBD2. J gave up 5 bases and V 3 bases, and 6 bases lay outside the gene matches. Germline lookup yields CDR1 GTSNPN and CDR2 SVGIG (reference sequence). This CDR3 has 13 amino acids. The CDR3 DNA reads as TGTGCCTGGAGCCCTAGCGGCCCGGAGACCCAGTACTTC. Its translation: CAWSPSGPETQYF.

This clone was found a few times. This chain links TRBV19 with TRBJ1-2, with D possibly being TRBD1 (6 bases). The germline V and J ends were trimmed by 3 bases and 3 bases, with 14 bases remaining between them. The length of the CDR3 is 15 residues. In germline, CDR1 is LNHDA, CDR2 SQIVND (reference sequence). The CDR3 sequence: CASSILGHKDYGYTF. The CDR3 DNA follows: TGTGCCAGTAGTATTCTGGGACACAAGGACTATGGCTACACCTTC.

The rearrangement uses TRBV4-1 and TRBJ2-2; 7 bases fit TRBD1. Trimming cost V 4 bases and J 0 bases; bases outside gene matches: 5. Germline lookup yields CDR1 MGHRA and CDR2 YSYEKL. This CDR3 is built from 16 residues. The CDR3 nucleotides read TGCGCCAGCAGCCCCCGGACAGGTCCGAACACCGGGGAGCTGTTTTTT. This encodes CASSPRTGPNTGELFF.

This clone has a handful of counts. The gene calls are TRBV29-1 and TRBJ2-5, with D possibly TRBD2 on 6 matching bases. CDR1 is SQVTM and CDR2 is ANQGSEA in the germline V gene. The CDR3 consists of 12 residues. Trimming took off 6 bases at V and 5 bases at J, with 13 bases between the two ends. The CDR3 region has the DNA TGCAGCGTGACGGGAGCGGCGGAGACCCAGTACTTC. Amino acids: CSVTGAAETQYF.

This clone was seen a handful of times. This chain joins TRBV7-2 and TRBJ2-6, with TRBD2 matching 8 bases. The CDR3 length is 17 residues. Germline values: CDR1 SGHTA, CDR2 FQGNSA. V was clipped by 1 base and J by 0 bases; unmatched bases: 2. CDR3 nucleotide sequence: TGTGCCAGCAGCTTAGTAAGCGGGAGCTCTGGGGCCAACGTCCTGACTTTC. This encodes CASSLVSGSSGANVLTF.

The chain has TRBV13 and TRBJ1-2; 9 nucleotides match TRBD1. V trimming: 5 bases; J trimming: 7 bases; junction bases outside the gene matches: 8. CDR1 and CDR2 from the germline V gene are PRHDT and FYEKMQ (reference sequence). The CDR3 loop spans 14 amino acids. The chain's CDR3 is CASSTRQGEGGYTF. CDR3 bases: TGTGCCAGCAGCACCAGACAGGGGGAAGGTGGCTACACCTTC.